This TCR beta chain is from a study of blood T cell repertoires in COVID-19. In the original workflow: Reference gene primer amplification gave estimated nucleated cell counts. Only in-frame clones appear in the TCRdb table, and some are missing; sequencing was by immunoSEQ multiplex PCR. V and J calls plus clone size are reproduced from that table; the DNA served to infer D and trimming. The table lists 250,000 to 350,000 clones, 86% of them singletons. This clonotype originated in a woman aged 50 to 65 with acute or convalescent COVID-19. The sequenced sample was peripheral blood.

The CDR3 region has the DNA TGTGCCAGCAGTCCGGGACAGGACGAAAAACTGTTTTTT. Its translation: CASSPGQDEKLFF. The V gene is TRBV6-5, the J gene TRBJ1-4, with 8 positions matching TRBD1. Germline V gene lookup returns CDR1 MNHEY and CDR2 SVGAGI. After removal of 5 bases from V and 8 bases from J, the junction contained 4 bases not matched to a gene. The CDR3 loop spans 13 amino acids.